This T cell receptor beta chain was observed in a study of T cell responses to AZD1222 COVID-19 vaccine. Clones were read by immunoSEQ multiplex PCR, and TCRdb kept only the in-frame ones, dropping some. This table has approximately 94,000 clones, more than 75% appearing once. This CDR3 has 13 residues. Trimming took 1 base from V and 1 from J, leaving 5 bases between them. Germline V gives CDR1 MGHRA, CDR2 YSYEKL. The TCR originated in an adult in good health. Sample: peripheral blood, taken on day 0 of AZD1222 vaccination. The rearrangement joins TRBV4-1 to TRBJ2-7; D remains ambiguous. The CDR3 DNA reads TGCGCCAGCAGCCAAGTCGGTTCCTACGAGCAGTACTTC. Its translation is CASSQVGSYEQYF.